These 26 T cell receptor beta chains were all obtained from the same sample, sequenced in a study of T cell repertoires in cytomegalovirus infection. In TCRdb, the reads were re-called with MiXCR into one record per CDR3 protein. This table has about 740,000 distinct CDR3 sequences, roughly 36% appearing once. The sample was PBMCs. These receptors were taken from a human donor in good health (CMV status not recorded). Some clones in this sample may be carry-over from other donors' samples.

V is TRBV5-1 and J is TRBJ1-1; TRBD1 matches at 8 bases. This CDR3 spans 15 amino acids. Trimming at V came to 2 bases and at J to 1 base, leaving 4 bases not matched to a gene. The germline CDR1 and CDR2 sequences are SGHRS and YFSETQ. CDR3 amino acids: CASSLSDRANTEAFF. The CDR3 DNA is TGCGCCAGCAGCTTATCGGACAGGGCGAACACTGAAGCTTTCTTT.

V and J are TRBV25-1 and TRBJ2-1, with 7 bases matching TRBD2. V dropped 4 bases and J dropped 9; count of bases not matched to a gene: 12. The CDR3 is made up of 15 amino acids. Germline CDR1 MGHDK, CDR2 SYGVNS. DNA for the CDR3: TGTGCCAGCAGTGGGGGGGGACTTACAGTGGGTGAGCAGTTCTTC. This sequence encodes CASSGGGLTVGEQFF.

The V call is TRBV5-1, the J call TRBJ2-3; D gene uncertain. CDR1 and CDR2 from the germline V gene are SGHRS and YFSETQ. The CDR3 has 13 residues. Trimming took off 0 bases at V and 6 bases at J, with 8 bases between the two ends. The CDR3: CASSLAGRDTQYF. The CDR3 DNA is TGCGCCAGCAGCTTGGCAGGACGGGATACGCAGTATTTT.

V gene TRBV7-9 combines with J gene TRBJ1-1; TRBD1 aligns across 9 bases. The V gene end was trimmed by 5 bases and the J gene end by 1 base; junction bases not matched to a gene: 5. This CDR3 is built from 15 residues. Germline CDR1 reads SEHNR; CDR2 reads FQNEAQ (reference sequence). The CDR3 loop reads CASSIRTGANTEAFF. The CDR3 DNA is TGTGCCAGCAGCATCCGGACAGGGGCGAACACTGAAGCTTTCTTT.

The chain joins TRBV29-1 to TRBJ2-2; D is possibly TRBD2 (6 bases). Trimming left V 4 bases short and J 2 bases short, with 11 bases between. The CDR3 has 14 residues. Looked up from germline, CDR1 is SQVTM and CDR2 is ANQGSEA. For the CDR3, the DNA is TGCAGCGTTGGCGTAGCGGCCAACACCGGGGAGCTGTTTTTT. As protein: CSVGVAANTGELFF.

As to this clonotype: With a much larger clone just one base away, this may be a read error. V gene TRBV7-2 combines with J gene TRBJ2-2, with D perhaps TRBD1 (6 bases). Germline V CDR1 and CDR2: SGHTA, FQGNSA. The CDR3 is 16 residues long. The CDR3 DNA is TGTGCCAGAAGCTTATCCCAGGGGCGCCTCGGCGGGGAGCTGTTTTTT. Translated, it gives CARSLSQGRLGGELFF. Complete variable domain (other parts from reference TRBV7-2 and TRBJ2-2): GAGVSQSPSNKVTEKGKDVELRCDPISGHTALYWYRQSLGQGLEFLIYFQGNSAPDKSGLPSDRFSAERTGGSVSTLTIQRTQQEDSAVYLCARSLSQGRLGGELFFGEGSRLTVL.

Comments on this clonotype: One end of the junction varies from germline; a read error may be responsible. The V and J genes are TRBV5-6 and TRBJ2-1; perhaps D is TRBD1 or TRBD2 (5 bases each). Germline CDR1 and CDR2: SGHDT and YYEEEE. The CDR3 runs 16 residues. This CDR3 reads CASSLAKGRTYNEPFF. DNA of the CDR3: TGTGCCAGCAGCTTGGCCAAGGGACGTACGTACAATGAGCCGTTCTTC.

This clonotype was seen once. Likely a read error: the CDR3 ends without its conserved phenylalanine or tryptophan. The rearrangement uses TRBV28 and TRBJ2-5, with 11 bases that match TRBD2. The CDR3 runs to 15 residues. Unmatched junction bases numbered 10, after V lost 5 bases and J lost 8 bases. Germline loops: CDR1 MDHEN, CDR2 SYDVKM. The CDR3 spells CASSVAGGPGDTQYL. Written as DNA, the CDR3 is TGTGCCAGCAGTGTAGCGGGAGGGCCAGGGGATACCCAGTACTTA.

The chain combines TRBV27 with TRBJ2-7; D perhaps matches TRBD2 (5 bases). This CDR3 spans 14 amino acids. Germline CDR1 reads MNHEY; CDR2 reads SMNVEV (reference sequence). The germline V and J ends were trimmed by 6 bases and 0 bases, with 12 bases remaining between them. CDR3 nucleotide sequence: TGTGCCAGCAGCCCTCGGGCGGGCTCCTACGAGCAGTACTTC. It translates to CASSPRAGSYEQYF.

Turning to this clonotype: A junction boundary mismatches the germline segment, possibly from a read error. V is TRBV12-3 or TRBV12-4 and J is TRBJ2-7; D possibly matches TRBD1 or TRBD2 (5 bases each). The CDR3 is 14 residues long. Here the CDR3 reads CAISSGTGKYEQYF. The CDR3 region has the DNA TGTGCCATCAGTTCCGGGACGGGGAAATACGAGCAGTACTTC.

The chain has TRBV2 and TRBJ2-1; 12 nucleotides align to TRBD2. The CDR3 is 18 residues long. The germline CDR1 and CDR2 sequences are SNHLY and FYNNEI. V lost 4 bases to trimming and J lost 5 bases; unmatched junction nucleotides: 12. CDR3: CASSVRLAGVVVDNEQFF. In nucleotides, the CDR3 is TGTGCCAGCAGTGTTAGACTAGCGGGAGTTGTCGTCGACAATGAGCAGTTCTTC.

CDR3 sequence (DNA): TGTGCCAGCAGCTTAGGGTCAAGAAAACTGTTTTTT. It yields the protein CASSLGSRKLFF. This chain joins TRBV7-2 and TRBJ1-4; D unclear. The CDR3 totals 12 residues. CDR1 SGHTA and CDR2 FQGNSA come from the germline V gene. Trimming stripped 1 base from V and 10 bases from J, with 7 bases between.

The chain joins TRBV2 to TRBJ2-5, with 11 positions matching TRBD1. The CDR3 extends over 13 amino acids. V dropped 8 bases and J dropped 2; count of bases not matched to a gene: 1. Germline CDR1 is SNHLY and CDR2 is FYNNEI. CDR3 in amino acids: CASGTGGQETQYF. CDR3 coding DNA: TGTGCCAGCGGGACAGGGGGACAAGAGACCCAGTACTTC.

This clonotype came up a few times. The chain employs TRBV7-3 and TRBJ2-1; D is unclear. The CDR3 covers 15 residues. Germline V CDR1 and CDR2: SGHTA, FQGTGA. Trimming pared 4 bases from V and 0 bases from J, leaving 10 bases between. The CDR3 reads CASSSGSGSYNEQFF. In DNA, the CDR3 is TGTGCCAGCAGCTCAGGTAGTGGCTCCTACAATGAGCAGTTCTTC.

The chain carries TRBV28 and TRBJ2-5, with D uncertain. The CDR3 runs 14 residues. V lost 5 bases, J lost 2 bases, and 12 bases lay in between. The germline CDR1 and CDR2 sequences are MDHEN and SYDVKM. As DNA, the CDR3 is TGTGCCAGCAGTCCCCCCGCTCTTCAAGAGACCCAGTACTTC. Its translation is CASSPPALQETQYF.

Only a few counts were recorded for this clonotype. The chain has TRBV28 and TRBJ2-1; 10 bases match TRBD2. Trimming cost V 3 bases and J 7 bases; bases outside gene matches: 6. Per the germline V gene, CDR1 is MDHEN and CDR2 is SYDVKM. CDR3 length: 15 residues. This CDR3 reads CASSFFSGRYNEQFF. The CDR3 bases are TGTGCCAGCAGTTTTTTTAGCGGGAGGTATAATGAGCAGTTCTTC.

The chain joins TRBV28 to TRBJ2-1, with a possible D match to TRBD1 (5 bases). The CDR3 extends over 13 amino acids. V was shortened by 7 bases and J by 4 bases, with 11 bases between the two germline ends. The germline V gene encodes CDR1 MDHEN and CDR2 SYDVKM. For the CDR3, the DNA is TGTGCCAGCATGGCGCCAGGGTACAATGAGCAGTTCTTC. This codes for CASMAPGYNEQFF.

The rearrangement joins TRBV7-9 to TRBJ1-1; D gene ambiguous. V shed 1 base and J shed 1 base, with 7 bases lying between them. The CDR3 has 14 amino acids. Germline-derived CDR1 and CDR2 are SEHNR and FQNEAQ (reference sequence). For the CDR3, the DNA is TGTGCCAGCAGCTTAGGGAGATCGAACACTGAAGCTTTCTTT. Encoded protein: CASSLGRSNTEAFF.

The sample holds a few counts of this clonotype. The chain joins TRBV28 to TRBJ2-7; weak D call: TRBD2 (6 bases). Germline V gene sequence: CDR1 MDHEN, CDR2 SYDVKM. The CDR3 is 17 amino acids. V was pared by 4 bases and J by 2 bases, with 21 bases between. CDR3 loop: CASSSTHFGGATYEQYF. The DNA for the CDR3 is TGTGCCAGCAGTTCAACACACTTCGGGGGAGCTACCTACGAGCAGTACTTC. The complete variable domain, with remaining parts taken from reference TRBV28 and TRBJ2-7, reads DVKVTQSSRYLVKRTGEKVFLECVQDMDHENMFWYRQDPGLGLRLIYFSYDVKMKEKGDIPEGYSVSREKKERFSLILESASTNQTSMYLCASSSTHFGGATYEQYFGPGTRLTVT.

There are a few counts of this clonotype. The V call is TRBV19, the J call TRBJ1-5, with no clear D. This CDR3 has 14 residues. Trimming took off 4 bases at V and 5 bases at J, with 12 bases between the two ends. Germline lookup yields CDR1 LNHDA and CDR2 SQIVND (reference sequence). This CDR3 is CASSTGETYQPQHF. Written as DNA, the CDR3 is TGTGCCAGTAGTACCGGGGAGACTTATCAGCCCCAGCATTTT. Full variable domain (remainder filled in from reference TRBV19 and TRBJ1-5): DGGITQSPKYLFRKEGQNVTLSCEQNLNHDAMYWYRQDPGQGLRLIYYSQIVNDFQKGDIAEGYSVSREKKESFPLTVTSAQKNPTAFYLCASSTGETYQPQHFGDGTRLSIL.

This clonotype was recorded a few times. The chain uses TRBV29-1 and TRBJ1-1; perhaps TRBD1 as D (5 bases). Germline assignment: CDR1 SQVTM and CDR2 ANQGSEA. This CDR3 has 13 amino acids. Trimming shortened V by 7 bases and J by 6 bases, and 18 bases separated the two germline ends. The CDR3 DNA follows: TGCAGCGCTGGGGCAGGGAATTATGCTGAAGCTTTCTTT. Its translation is CSAGAGNYAEAFF.

The chain uses TRBV10-3 and TRBJ1-2, with 9 bases matching TRBD1. The V and J ends lost 6 bases and 7 bases, in that order; junction bases with no gene match: 15. CDR1 is ENHRY and CDR2 is SYGVKD in the germline V gene. The CDR3 sequence is 16 residues long. The CDR3 region is CAIRFNPFGTGSGYTF. The CDR3 DNA reads as TGTGCCATCAGGTTTAACCCTTTTGGGACAGGGTCTGGCTACACCTTC.

Of note for this clonotype: A much larger clone lies a single base off, so this may be a read error. J is TRBJ1-5 and V is TRBV7-2; tentatively, D is TRBD1 (6 bases). CDR1 and CDR2 from the germline V gene are SGHTA and FQGNSA. The CDR3 is 14 amino acids. In DNA, the CDR3 is TGTGCCAGCAGCCCCCAGGGGAGCAATAAGCCCCAGCATTTT. Amino acids: CASSPQGSNKPQHF.

This clonotype was detected a few times. This chain uses TRBV7-2 with TRBJ2-3; 11 nucleotides align to TRBD2. Germline V gives CDR1 SGHTA, CDR2 FQGNSA. V was pared by 2 bases and J by 7 bases, with 14 bases of the junction left unmatched. This CDR3 spans 18 amino acids. CDR3: CASSLIGRLAGGLNTQYF. The CDR3 DNA is TGTGCCAGCAGCTTAATTGGTCGTCTAGCGGGAGGTTTAAATACGCAGTATTTT.

This clonotype has more than one count but fewer than ten. Germline and junction disagree at one end, which may indicate a read error. The rearrangement joins TRBV7-7 to TRBJ1-2; D uncertain. There are 13 residues in the CDR3. CDR1 and CDR2 from the germline V gene are SSHAT and FNYEAQ (reference sequence). The CDR3 region is CASSLREYSGYTF. The CDR3 nucleotides are TGTGCTAGCAGCTTAAGGGAGTACTCTGGCTACACCTTC.

In this sample, this clonotype turned up a few times. The chain is built from TRBV4-1 and TRBJ2-2, with D perhaps matching TRBD1 (6 bases). CDR3 length equals 16 residues. Germline V gene sequence: CDR1 MGHRA, CDR2 YSYEKL. The V gene lost 0 bases and the J gene lost 5 bases, with 13 bases spanning the gap. The CDR3 protein is CASSQDPDRKTGELFF. The CDR3 DNA is TGCGCCAGCAGCCAAGATCCGGACAGAAAAACCGGGGAGCTGTTTTTT.